A single sample gave rise to the 2 T cell receptor beta chains below, sequenced in a study of T cell repertoires in cytomegalovirus infection. TCRdb re-called the reads with MiXCR, one entry per CDR3 protein. The sample yields approximately 130,000 distinct CDR3 sequences, approximately 9.2% seen once. The material sequenced was PBMCs. All receptors derive from a human donor in good health (CMV status not recorded). Some clones in this sample may be carry-over from other donors' samples.

The V gene is TRBV19, the J gene TRBJ1-5; D may be TRBD1 (6 bases). The V end was cut by 10 bases, the J end by 7 bases, with 38 bases between. In germline, CDR1 is LNHDA, CDR2 SQIVND (reference sequence). The CDR3 runs 20 residues. The CDR3 DNA reads as TGTGCCACGACGGGGGCTTGGGGAGGACGCGCCCCGGCTACTACGCAGCCCCAGCATTTT. Its protein product is CATTGAWGGRAPATTQPQHF.

This clonotype was observed many times. In DNA form, the CDR3 reads TGTGCCAGCAGCTTGTATCCGGGTACTGGGGCCAACGTCCTGACTTTC. It is translated as CASSLYPGTGANVLTF. The chain uses TRBV5-6 and TRBJ2-6, with no clear D. The ends were cut back, 1 base at V and 2 bases at J, with 10 bases in the middle. This CDR3 is 16 amino acids long. The germline gives CDR1 SGHDT, CDR2 YYEEEE.